This passage covers 25 T cell receptor beta chains from one sample sequenced in a study of T-cell memory formation after mild COVID-19. TCRdb processed the 5' RACE reads anew with MiXCR; each CDR3 protein has one entry. This table has approximately 340,000 distinct CDR3 sequences, 15% to 20% appearing once. The sequenced sample was PBMCs or a T cell subset sorted from them (not recorded which). The source is a man younger than 35 who had mild COVID-19 (a few samples of this study predate the infection). Cell type and time point are not known.

Turning to this clonotype: Because it lacks the conserved phenylalanine or tryptophan at the end, this CDR3 is likely a read error. The rearrangement uses TRBV15 and TRBJ2-2; D might be TRBD1 or TRBD2, each matching 6 bases. Germline lookup yields CDR1 LNHNV and CDR2 YYDKDF (reference sequence). Trimming cost V 3 bases and J 6 bases, with 8 bases left between them. This CDR3 is 13 amino acids long. CDR3 loop: CATSSGGSGELFL. CDR3 DNA sequence: TGTGCCACCAGCAGCGGGGGCTCCGGGGAGCTGTTTCTT.

This clonotype was recorded many times. V is TRBV7-8 and J is TRBJ1-2, with D uncertain. Per germline, CDR1 SGHVS and CDR2 FQNEAQ. Trimming stripped 3 bases from V and 0 bases from J, with 26 bases between. The CDR3 length is 20 residues. The CDR3 DNA reads TGTGCCAGCAGCTTGGAAGGATTACTCGTTCGGAGGCGCGCTAACTATGGCTACACCTTC. Amino acid sequence: CASSLEGLLVRRRANYGYTF.

This clonotype occurred many times. The V and J genes are TRBV20-1 and TRBJ1-1; the D is unclear. The germline V gene has CDR1 DFQATT and CDR2 SNEGSKA (reference sequence). The CDR3 runs 14 residues. V was pared by 1 base and J by 3 bases, with 12 bases between. The CDR3 region has the DNA TGCAGTGCTAGAGTGGTCGACACCTACACTGAAGCTTTCTTT. It codes for CSARVVDTYTEAFF.

The rearrangement links TRBV12-3 or TRBV12-4 to TRBJ2-4; tentative D call: TRBD2 (5 bases). The V and J ends lost 5 bases and 4 bases respectively, with 9 bases between them. CDR3 length: 13 residues. The CDR3 region is CASSAGDKNIQYF. The CDR3 DNA follows: TGTGCCAGCAGTGCCGGGGATAAAAACATTCAGTACTTC.

The chain carries TRBV4-1 and TRBJ2-1; TRBD1 aligns across 8 bases. This CDR3 region has 17 residues. Trimming removed 2 bases from V and 4 bases from J; junction bases left unmatched: 10. Germline lookup yields CDR1 MGHRA and CDR2 YSYEKL. The CDR3 nucleotides read TGCGCCAGCAGCCAATGGGGGCCGGGACAGGTATACAATGAGCAGTTCTTC. It encodes CASSQWGPGQVYNEQFF.

This clonotype was seen a handful of times. V and J are TRBV7-2 and TRBJ1-2; a weak D match, TRBD1 (6 bases). CDR1 is SGHTA, CDR2 FQGNSA, per germline. CDR3 size: 12 residues. Trimming left V 5 bases short and J 12 bases short, with 16 bases between. The CDR3 sequence is CASSLGPGAHTF. CDR3 sequence (DNA): TGTGCCAGCAGCCTGGGGCCGGGGGCCCACACCTTC.

This clonotype was seen a few times. V usage is TRBV5-4 and J usage is TRBJ2-5; no definite D call. V shed 4 bases and J shed 3 bases, with 7 bases lying between them. The CDR3 has 12 residues. Looked up from germline, CDR1 is SGHNT and CDR2 is YYREEE (reference sequence). CDR3 DNA sequence: TGTGCCAGCAGCGCTGAGGAAGAGACCCAGTACTTC. Translation gives CASSAEEETQYF.

The sample holds a few counts of this clonotype. The chain is built from TRBV20-1 and TRBJ2-1; the match to TRBD2 covers 12 bases. V lost 5 bases and J lost 7; bases outside the gene matches: 12. CDR1 is DFQATT and CDR2 is SNEGSKA in the germline V gene (reference sequence). The CDR3 runs 16 residues. CDR3 coding DNA: TGCAGTGCTCAAATTCTAGCGGGGGGGCCTCGTAATGAGCAGTTCTTC. Encoded protein: CSAQILAGGPRNEQFF.

This clonotype was recorded a few times. The genes are TRBV6-1 and TRBJ1-2; 10 positions agree with TRBD1. With V trimmed by 3 bases and J by 2 bases, 3 bases remained unmatched. Germline CDR1 and CDR2: MNHNS and SASEGT. The CDR3 has 15 residues. The CDR3 DNA reads as TGTGCCAGCAGTGACGGGACAGGGGTAAACTATGGCTACACCTTC. It encodes CASSDGTGVNYGYTF.

V usage is TRBV19 and J usage is TRBJ2-7; either TRBD1 or TRBD2 may supply D (5 bases each). V was pared by 3 bases and J by 2 bases, with 11 bases between. CDR1 is LNHDA and CDR2 is SQIVND in the germline V gene (reference sequence). CDR3 length: 14 amino acids. The CDR3 region is CASSMSEGPYEQYF. CDR3 coding DNA: TGTGCCAGTAGTATGTCCGAGGGACCCTACGAGCAGTACTTC.

The chain recombines TRBV9 with TRBJ1-2, with 7 bases fitting TRBD1. J was trimmed by 4 bases and V by 2 bases; bases with no gene match: 5. Germline CDR1 and CDR2: SGDLS and YYNGEE. There are 14 residues in the CDR3. The CDR3 is CASSVLDRVYGYTF. For the CDR3, the DNA is TGTGCCAGCAGCGTCCTCGACAGGGTCTATGGCTACACCTTC. The full variable domain, completed using reference TRBV9 and TRBJ1-2, is DSGVTQTPKHLITATGQRVTLRCSPRSGDLSVYWYQQSLDQGLQFLIQYYNGEERAKGNILERFSAQQFPDLHSELNLSSLELGDSALYFCASSVLDRVYGYTFGSGTRLTVV.

There are a few counts of this clonotype. J is TRBJ2-6 and V is TRBV5-1; D gene ambiguous. Trimming pared 1 base from V and 2 bases from J, leaving 13 bases between. Germline-derived CDR1 and CDR2 are SGHRS and YFSETQ. The length of the CDR3 is 17 residues. The CDR3 spells CASSLMTRGTGANVLTF. The CDR3 DNA reads TGCGCCAGCAGCTTGATGACGCGTGGGACTGGGGCCAACGTCCTGACTTTC.

The chain combines TRBV21-1 with TRBJ1-2; no DNA check was done on the table's D call, TRBD1. TRBV21-1 is classified as a pseudogene. The CDR3 covers 14 residues. The CDR3 nucleotides read TGTGCCAGCGGGTTGACAGGAGTGAACTATGGCTACACCTTC. Translating gives CASGLTGVNYGYTF.

This clonotype was counted only a few times. This chain uses TRBV7-8 with TRBJ2-2; 11 bases fit TRBD1. Losses at the gene ends were 5 bases for V and 8 bases for J; bases not matched to a gene: 10. The CDR3 extends over 16 amino acids. Germline CDR1 SGHVS, CDR2 FQNEAQ. CDR3 protein: CASSLRDRGLAGELFF. For the CDR3, the DNA is TGTGCCAGCAGCCTCCGGGACAGGGGGTTAGCGGGGGAGCTGTTTTTT. The full variable domain, with the rest looked up from reference TRBV7-8 and TRBJ2-2, is GAGVSQSPRYKVAKRGQDVALRCDPISGHVSLFWYQQALGQGPEFLTYFQNEAQLDKSGLPSDRFFAERPEGSVSTLKIQRTQQEDSAVYLCASSLRDRGLAGELFFGEGSRLTVL.

This rearrangement joins TRBV9 to TRBJ2-3; 7 bases agree with TRBD2. The CDR3 consists of 16 residues. V was clipped by 4 bases and J by 5 bases; unmatched bases: 13. Per the germline V gene, CDR1 is SGDLS and CDR2 is YYNGEE. CDR3 DNA sequence: TGTGCCAGCAGCCCAGCGGGGTCACCGGGGCAAGATACGCAGTATTTT. The encoded protein is CASSPAGSPGQDTQYF.

This rearrangement joins TRBV24-1 to TRBJ1-5; D may be TRBD1 (5 bases). Trimming removed 2 bases at V and 6 bases at J, with 10 bases between. Germline V gene sequence: CDR1 KGHDR, CDR2 SFDVKD. CDR3 length: 14 residues. The CDR3 loop reads CATSDWGVFQPQHF. CDR3 bases: TGTGCCACCAGTGATTGGGGGGTTTTTCAGCCCCAGCATTTT.

The gene calls are TRBV29-1 and TRBJ1-2, with D maybe TRBD1 (6 bases). Per the germline V gene, CDR1 is SQVTM and CDR2 is ANQGSEA. This CDR3 has 14 amino acids. Trimming stripped 4 bases from V and 0 bases from J, with 12 bases between. This chain's CDR3 is CSVGGLRPNYGYTF. The CDR3 DNA follows: TGCAGCGTTGGGGGGCTACGCCCTAACTATGGCTACACCTTC. The whole variable domain, filled in from reference TRBV29-1 and TRBJ1-2, reads SAVISQKPSRDICQRGTSLTIQCQVDSQVTMMFWYRQQPGQSLTLIATANQGSEATYESGFVIDKFPISRPNLTFSTLTVSNMSPEDSSIYLCSVGGLRPNYGYTFGSGTRLTVV.

This chain joins TRBV6-2 or TRBV6-3 and TRBJ2-1; D unresolved. CDR3 length equals 14 residues. V shed 1 base and J shed 1 base, with 5 bases lying between them. Germline CDR1 and CDR2: MNHEY and SVGEGT. As DNA, the CDR3 is TGTGCCAGCAGTTACTTCGGGTCCTACAATGAGCAGTTCTTC. Translated, it gives CASSYFGSYNEQFF.

This clonotype was counted a few times. The chain carries TRBV14 and TRBJ2-1; no clear D gene. CDR1 and CDR2 (germline): SGHDN, FVKESK. The CDR3 totals 12 residues. V lost 2 bases, J lost 5 bases, and 4 bases lay in between. In DNA, the CDR3 is TGTGCCAGCAGCCAACCCCACAATGAGCAGTTCTTC. It encodes CASSQPHNEQFF.

The chain is built from TRBV4-2 and TRBJ2-2, with 8 nucleotides matching TRBD1. This CDR3 has 15 amino acids. V trimming: 4 bases; J trimming: 3 bases; junction bases outside the gene matches: 4. Germline lookup yields CDR1 LGHNA and CDR2 YNFKEQ. CDR3 protein: CASSPMTGDTGELFF. For the CDR3, the DNA is TGTGCCAGCAGCCCAATGACAGGGGACACCGGGGAGCTGTTTTTT.

As concerns this clonotype: A much larger clone is a single base away; this may be a read error. V and J are TRBV5-6 and TRBJ1-1; unclear D gene. Trimming pared 4 bases from V and 4 bases from J, leaving 17 bases between. In germline, CDR1 is SGHDT, CDR2 YYEEEE. The CDR3 spans 15 residues. The CDR3 is CASSPRWEVGTEAFF. CDR3 DNA sequence: TGTGCCAGCAGCCCTAGGTGGGAGGTCGGCACTGAAGCTTTCTTT.

This chain uses TRBV7-9 with TRBJ1-6; D may be TRBD1 (6 bases). Trimming removed 4 bases from V and 0 bases from J, with 16 bases in between. CDR1 SEHNR and CDR2 FQNEAQ come from the germline V gene (reference sequence). CDR3 length: 18 amino acids. The CDR3 loop reads CASSSWGARLSYNSPLHF. The CDR3 DNA is TGTGCCAGCAGCTCTTGGGGGGCTCGCCTCTCCTATAATTCACCCCTCCACTTT. Complete variable domain (other parts from reference TRBV7-9 and TRBJ1-6): DTGVSQNPRHKITKRGQNVTFRCDPISEHNRLYWYRQTLGQGPEFLTYFQNEAQLEKSRLLSDRFSAERPKGSFSTLEIQRTEQGDSAMYLCASSSWGARLSYNSPLHFGNGTRLTVT.

In its sample, this clonotype was seen a few times. The chain recombines TRBV9 with TRBJ1-1, with 7 nucleotides matching TRBD1. The CDR3 is 17 residues long. Germline lookup yields CDR1 SGDLS and CDR2 YYNGEE. Trimming removed 0 bases from V and 0 bases from J; junction bases left unmatched: 8. In nucleotides, the CDR3 is TGTGCCAGCAGCGTAGCCGCGACAGGGATTATGAACACTGAAGCTTTCTTT. It encodes CASSVAATGIMNTEAFF.

This clonotype came up a few times. The chain employs TRBV11-2 and TRBJ2-7; 10 nucleotides align to TRBD2. Germline CDR1 SGHAT, CDR2 FQNNGV. V shed 5 bases, J shed 4 bases, and the junction held 5 bases outside the gene matches. The CDR3 length is 14 residues. CDR3 sequence (DNA): TGTGCCAGCAGCCGCCCTAGCGGGGGTTACGAGCAGTACTTC. Translating it yields CASSRPSGGYEQYF. The complete variable domain, with remaining parts taken from reference TRBV11-2 and TRBJ2-7, reads EAGVAQSPRYKIIEKRQSVAFWCNPISGHATLYWYQQILGQGPKLLIQFQNNGVVDDSQLPKDRFSAERLKGVDSTLKIQPAKLEDSAVYLCASSRPSGGYEQYFGPGTRLTVT.

This clonotype was seen many times. The chain links TRBV11-3 to TRBJ2-1; TRBD1 is a possible D gene (5 bases). CDR1 is SGHNT, CDR2 YENEEA, per germline. The CDR3 length is 12 residues. V was shortened by 4 bases and J by 6 bases, with 7 bases between the two germline ends. In DNA, the CDR3 is TGTGCCAGCAGCTCTGACAGCAATGAGCAGTTCTTC. It yields the protein CASSSDSNEQFF.